The 24 T cell receptor beta chains listed next were all sequenced from one sample in a study of spatial heterogeneity in lung cancer (dated by TCRdb to 2018 to 2020). The method was 5' RACE. Sequenced using a NextSeq 500. TCRdb applied fastp at Q25 and MiXCR to the public reads, then kept only in-frame beta chains. Rows are combined by CDR3 protein, so each entry shows the most common genes and DNA. The sample data list more than 60,000 distinct CDR3 sequences, and under 7.5% of these were observed just once. The ten biggest clones cover 14% to 15% of the sample. Interpreted using the paper, the time point label stands for: sample taken at primary tumor resection. This specimen was PBMCs, taken at surgery. These receptors were collected from a female donor with early-stage non-small cell lung cancer.

This clonotype was found many times. The chain is built from TRBV29-1 and TRBJ2-7, with 7 bases aligning to TRBD2. The V and J ends lost 8 bases and 4 bases, in that order; junction bases with no gene match: 11. Germline-derived CDR1 and CDR2 are SQVTM and ANQGSEA. The CDR3 consists of 13 residues. CDR3 sequence reads: CSFGAGVGYEQYF. In nucleotides, the CDR3 is TGCAGCTTTGGGGCGGGAGTTGGGTACGAGCAGTACTTC.

The chain uses TRBV28 and TRBJ2-7; maybe TRBD1 (6 bases). V lost 4 bases and J lost 5, with 21 bases in between. The CDR3 has 16 amino acids. The germline V gene encodes CDR1 MDHEN and CDR2 SYDVKM. The CDR3 DNA reads as TGTGCCAGCAGTTGGGCCAGTTCCGGGACAAACCACGAGCAGTACTTC. Translation gives CASSWASSGTNHEQYF.

Many counts were recorded for this clonotype. The chain links TRBV7-9 to TRBJ2-5; the D is unclear. The CDR3 length is 13 residues. CDR1 and CDR2 from the germline V gene are SEHNR and FQNEAQ (reference sequence). Trimming took 5 bases from V and 2 from J, leaving 9 bases between them. In DNA form, the CDR3 reads TGTGCCAGCAGCCCAGCAGCTCAAGAGACCCAGTACTTC. As protein: CASSPAAQETQYF.

A remark on this clonotype: A read error may account for a junction end that differs from germline. CDR3 region: CASSLSSYNEQFF. The CDR3 DNA follows: TGTGCCAGCAGTTTATCGTCCTATAATGAGCAGTTCTTC. The chain has TRBV27 and TRBJ2-1; no definite D call. The CDR3 is 13 amino acids. Germline CDR1 is MNHEY and CDR2 is SMNVEV (reference sequence).

This clonotype has only a few counts. The genes are TRBV7-2 and TRBJ2-7, with TRBD2 matching over 7 bases. CDR3 length: 14 amino acids. Germline assignment: CDR1 SGHTA and CDR2 FQGNSA. The V segment lost 4 bases and the J segment 3 bases; nucleotides outside the gene matches: 6. The CDR3 bases are TGTGCCAGCAGCTCCGGACTAGGGTACTACGAGCAGTACTTC. The encoded protein is CASSSGLGYYEQYF.

This clonotype has a count of ten or more. The chain combines TRBV3-1 with TRBJ2-1; 7 bases align to TRBD1. After removal of 4 bases from V and 6 bases from J, the junction contained 12 bases not matched to a gene. The V gene's germline CDR1 is LGHDT and CDR2 YNNKEL (reference sequence). CDR3 length: 16 residues. CDR3 coding DNA: TGTGCCAGCAGCCCGGGACAGAGTCAACTAAGCAATGAGCAGTTCTTC. Encoded protein: CASSPGQSQLSNEQFF.

At least ten counts were recorded for this clonotype. The chain has TRBV7-9 and TRBJ2-1; D is possibly TRBD1 (6 bases). The V and J ends lost 5 bases and 15 bases respectively, with 17 bases between them. The CDR3 runs 12 residues. Germline CDR1 and CDR2: SEHNR and FQNEAQ (reference sequence). CDR3: CASSNRDGGRFF. DNA of the CDR3: TGTGCCAGCAGCAACAGGGACGGCGGCCGGTTCTTC.

This rearrangement joins TRBV28 to TRBJ1-2, with D unresolved. Germline V gene lookup returns CDR1 MDHEN and CDR2 SYDVKM. The CDR3 contains 13 residues. V dropped 2 bases and J dropped 6 bases, with 10 bases sitting between them. Here the CDR3 reads CASSLNSFNGYTF. For the CDR3, the DNA is TGTGCCAGCAGTTTAAACAGCTTTAATGGCTACACCTTC.

The V and J genes are TRBV4-2 and TRBJ2-3; a possible D gene is TRBD1 (6 bases). CDR3 length: 19 residues. The V gene lost 3 bases and the J gene lost 0 bases, with 22 bases spanning the gap. In germline, CDR1 is LGHNA, CDR2 YNFKEQ. The chain's CDR3 is CASSHPGFDRIPSTDTQYF. The CDR3 DNA follows: TGTGCCAGCAGCCACCCTGGATTCGACAGGATCCCTAGCACAGATACGCAGTATTTT.

This clonotype was recorded many times. The chain joins TRBV7-9 to TRBJ1-1; D possibly corresponds to TRBD1 (5 bases). Germline V CDR1 and CDR2: SEHNR, FQNEAQ (reference sequence). Trimming took off 5 bases at V and 4 bases at J, with 11 bases between the two ends. There are 13 residues in the CDR3. The CDR3 loop is CASSPGHLTEAFF. Here the CDR3 DNA reads TGTGCCAGCAGCCCTGGACACCTCACTGAAGCTTTCTTT.

This clonotype was detected a few times. For the CDR3, the DNA is TGTGCCAGCAGTTCAGAGGGGGCGCTCTTTGAAAAACTGTTTTTT. Protein: CASSSEGALFEKLFF. The chain links TRBV5-5 to TRBJ1-4; 7 bases map to TRBD1. V lost 5 bases, J lost 7 bases, and 11 bases stayed unmatched. This CDR3 spans 15 amino acids. Germline CDR1 SGHKS, CDR2 YYEKEE (reference sequence).

This clonotype occurred many times. The V gene is TRBV3-1, the J gene TRBJ2-2; D not certain. The CDR3 covers 15 residues. V was pared by 4 bases and J by 0 bases, with 9 bases between. CDR1 is LGHDT and CDR2 is YNNKEL in the germline V gene (reference sequence). This chain's CDR3 is CASSPRDTNTGELFF. CDR3 DNA sequence: TGTGCCAGCAGCCCAAGGGATACGAACACCGGGGAGCTGTTTTTT.

In this sample, this clonotype turned up many times. This chain connects TRBV29-1 to TRBJ1-4; weak D call: TRBD1 (5 bases). The CDR3 consists of 15 residues. CDR1 and CDR2 from the germline V gene are SQVTM and ANQGSEA. The V end lost 4 bases, the J end lost 2 bases, and 14 bases lay between the germline ends. CDR3 sequence (DNA): TGCAGCGTTGCGTCGACGGGGGAGACTAATGAAAAACTGTTTTTT. Its protein is CSVASTGETNEKLFF.

This clonotype was observed many times. This chain connects TRBV7-2 to TRBJ2-4; D is ambiguous. With 2 bases removed from V and 9 bases from J, the gap between germline ends came to 17 bases. From germline, CDR1 is SGHTA and CDR2 FQGNSA. The CDR3 loop spans 15 amino acids. CDR3 sequence: CASSLHGVPESIQYF. The DNA of the CDR3 is TGTGCCAGCAGCTTACATGGGGTCCCGGAGAGCATTCAGTACTTC.

This clonotype occurred a few times. The chain uses TRBV20-1 and TRBJ1-5; possibly TRBD1 for D (6 bases). V lost 3 bases and J 1 base, leaving 10 bases between the germline ends. The CDR3 is made up of 14 amino acids. Germline V gives CDR1 DFQATT, CDR2 SNEGSKA (reference sequence). CDR3 in amino acids: CSASQGPSNQPQHF. In nucleotides, the CDR3 is TGCAGTGCTAGTCAGGGGCCGAGCAATCAGCCCCAGCATTTT.

This clonotype was counted many times. The rearrangement uses TRBV18 and TRBJ2-3, with D perhaps matching TRBD1 or TRBD2 (5 bases each). CDR3 size: 12 residues. Trimming left V 3 bases short and J 10 bases short, with 11 bases between. Looked up from germline, CDR1 is KGHSH and CDR2 is LQKENI. As DNA, the CDR3 is TGTGCCAGCTCACCCGGGGCGGGTTCGCAGTATTTT. It encodes CASSPGAGSQYF.

This clonotype was seen repeatedly, ten times or more. The chain has TRBV29-1 and TRBJ2-6; tentatively, D is TRBD1 (5 bases). From germline, CDR1 is SQVTM and CDR2 ANQGSEA. The CDR3 totals 15 residues. V lost 6 bases and J 0 bases, leaving 12 bases between the germline ends. The CDR3 sequence is CSVDLGASGANVLTF. The CDR3 nucleotides are TGCAGCGTGGATTTAGGGGCCTCTGGGGCCAACGTCCTGACTTTC.

The genes are TRBV5-1 and TRBJ1-4; possible D gene TRBD1, 5 bases. The CDR3 is 14 amino acids. Germline values: CDR1 SGHRS, CDR2 YFSETQ. Trimming shortened V by 4 bases and J by 8 bases, and 15 bases separated the two germline ends. CDR3 bases: TGCGCCAGCAGCCGAGCCGGGGGAAAGGAAAAACTGTTTTTT. Its protein product is CASSRAGGKEKLFF.

This clonotype was picked up many times. This chain connects TRBV12-3 or TRBV12-4 to TRBJ1-2; a weak D match, TRBD1 (5 bases). The CDR3 spans 14 residues. V dropped 6 bases and J dropped 5 bases, with 16 bases sitting between them. The CDR3 DNA follows: TGTGCCAGCAGGAACCGGGACGGAGGATATGGCTACACCTTC. Encoded protein: CASRNRDGGYGYTF.

This clonotype was counted many times. Here the CDR3 DNA reads TGTGCCAGCAGAACAGGGAGAGAGACCCAGTACTTC. Translating gives CASRTGRETQYF. This chain connects TRBV12-3 or TRBV12-4 to TRBJ2-5, with D maybe TRBD1 (6 bases). Trimming removed 6 bases at V and 4 bases at J, with 9 bases between. The CDR3 covers 12 residues.

Only a few counts were recorded for this clonotype. The V gene is TRBV7-9, the J gene TRBJ2-2; TRBD1 agrees at 8 bases. The ends lost 1 base at V and 1 base at J; junction bases unmatched: 2. This CDR3 contains 16 residues. Germline values: CDR1 SEHNR, CDR2 FQNEAQ (reference sequence). The CDR3 DNA follows: TGTGCCAGCAGCTTAGAGACAGGGGTGAACACCGGGGAGCTGTTTTTT. Translating it yields CASSLETGVNTGELFF.

This clonotype came up many times. The chain has TRBV5-5 and TRBJ1-4, with 7 bases that match TRBD1. The V gene's germline CDR1 is SGHKS and CDR2 YYEKEE (reference sequence). Unmatched junction bases numbered 9, after V lost 4 bases and J lost 9 bases. CDR3 size: 14 residues. In DNA form, the CDR3 reads TGTGCCAGCAGCCTACAGGGGTTGAGGAAAAAACTGTTTTTT. As protein: CASSLQGLRKKLFF.

The genes are TRBV12-3 or TRBV12-4 and TRBJ1-5; D remains ambiguous. The V and J ends lost 7 bases and 6 bases respectively, with 16 bases between them. The CDR3 contains 14 residues. CDR3 region: CASKWAAGAQPQHF. As DNA, the CDR3 is TGTGCCAGCAAGTGGGCAGCGGGAGCTCAGCCCCAGCATTTT.

This clonotype was detected ten times or more. The rearrangement uses TRBV2 and TRBJ2-3, with D perhaps matching TRBD2 (6 bases). Trimming took 6 bases from V and 2 from J, leaving 15 bases between them. The CDR3 runs 15 residues. Germline CDR1 reads SNHLY; CDR2 reads FYNNEI. CDR3 DNA sequence: TGTGCCAGCAGGGGCCGGGACTCCCTCACAGATACGCAGTATTTT. Protein sequence: CASRGRDSLTDTQYF.